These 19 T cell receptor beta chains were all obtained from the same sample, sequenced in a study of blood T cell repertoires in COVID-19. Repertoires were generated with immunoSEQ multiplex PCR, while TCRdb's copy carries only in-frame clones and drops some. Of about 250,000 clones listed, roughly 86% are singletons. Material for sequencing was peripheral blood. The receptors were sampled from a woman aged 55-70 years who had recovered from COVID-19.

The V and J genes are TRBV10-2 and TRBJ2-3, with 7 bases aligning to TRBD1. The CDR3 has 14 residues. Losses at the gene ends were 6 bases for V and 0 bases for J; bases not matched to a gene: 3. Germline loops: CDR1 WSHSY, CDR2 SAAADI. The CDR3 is CASRGTASTDTQYF. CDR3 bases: TGCGCCAGCAGAGGGACAGCTAGCACAGATACGCAGTATTTT.

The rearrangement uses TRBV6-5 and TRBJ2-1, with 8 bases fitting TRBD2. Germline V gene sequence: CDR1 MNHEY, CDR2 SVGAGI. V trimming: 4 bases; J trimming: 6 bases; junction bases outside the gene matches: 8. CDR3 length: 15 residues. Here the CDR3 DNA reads TGTGCCAGCAGTTTCCCGGGAGGGACGGGCAATGAGCAGTTCTTC. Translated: CASSFPGGTGNEQFF.

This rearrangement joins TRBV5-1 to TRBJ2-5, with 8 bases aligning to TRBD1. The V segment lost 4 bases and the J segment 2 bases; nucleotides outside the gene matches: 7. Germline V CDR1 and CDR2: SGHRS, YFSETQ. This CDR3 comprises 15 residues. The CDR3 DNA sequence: TGCGCCAGCAGCATTGGACAGGGACCACAAGAGACCCAGTACTTC. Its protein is CASSIGQGPQETQYF.

The CDR3 DNA reads TGTGCCAGCAGTCAAGGGAGGGATGGGCTGTTTTTT. This codes for CASSQGRDGLFF. The chain couples TRBV2 to TRBJ2-2; the match to TRBD2 covers 7 bases. Germline CDR1 SNHLY, CDR2 FYNNEI. With 5 bases clipped from V and 13 bases from J, the junction kept 7 bases outside the gene matches. The CDR3 is 12 residues long.

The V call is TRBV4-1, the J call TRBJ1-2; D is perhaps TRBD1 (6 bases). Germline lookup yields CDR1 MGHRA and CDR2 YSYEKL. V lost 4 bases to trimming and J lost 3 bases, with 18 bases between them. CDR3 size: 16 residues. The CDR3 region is CASSRYVGAYDYGYTF. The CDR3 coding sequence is TGCGCCAGCAGCCGCTATGTGGGGGCCTACGACTATGGCTACACCTTC.

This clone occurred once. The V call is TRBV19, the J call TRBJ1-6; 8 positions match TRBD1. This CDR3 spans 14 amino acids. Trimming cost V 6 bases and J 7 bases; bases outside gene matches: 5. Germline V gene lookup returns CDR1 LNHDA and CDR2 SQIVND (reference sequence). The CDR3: CASRAGGWNSPLHF. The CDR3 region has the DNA TGTGCCAGTAGAGCAGGGGGCTGGAATTCACCCCTCCACTTT.

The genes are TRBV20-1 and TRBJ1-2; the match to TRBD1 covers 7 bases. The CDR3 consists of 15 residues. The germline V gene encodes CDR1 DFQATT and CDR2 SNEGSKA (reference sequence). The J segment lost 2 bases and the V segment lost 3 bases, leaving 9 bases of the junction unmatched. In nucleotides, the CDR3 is TGCAGTGCTAGTAGACAGGGTGAGAGGAACTATGGCTACACCTTC. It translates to CSASRQGERNYGYTF.

CDR3 sequence (DNA): TGTGCCACCATGACTCCAGGGGCCCAAGAGACCCAGTACTTC. Protein product: CATMTPGAQETQYF. The chain links TRBV24-1 to TRBJ2-5, with D possibly TRBD1 on 6 matching bases. This CDR3 is built from 14 residues. Trimming removed 8 bases at V and 1 base at J, with 13 bases between. The V gene's germline CDR1 is KGHDR and CDR2 SFDVKD.

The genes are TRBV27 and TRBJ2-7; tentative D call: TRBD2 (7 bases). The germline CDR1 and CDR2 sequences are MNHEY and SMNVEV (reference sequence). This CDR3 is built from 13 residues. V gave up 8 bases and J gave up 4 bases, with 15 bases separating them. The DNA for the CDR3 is TGTGCCAGCGGAGGGGGGGGCATTTACGAGCAGTACTTC. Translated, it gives CASGGGGIYEQYF.

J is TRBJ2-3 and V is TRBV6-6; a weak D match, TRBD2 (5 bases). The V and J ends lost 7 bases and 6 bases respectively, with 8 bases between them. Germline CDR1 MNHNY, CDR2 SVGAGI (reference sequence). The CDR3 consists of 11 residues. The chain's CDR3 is CASKTGDTQYF. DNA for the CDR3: TGTGCCAGCAAAACGGGGGATACGCAGTATTTT.

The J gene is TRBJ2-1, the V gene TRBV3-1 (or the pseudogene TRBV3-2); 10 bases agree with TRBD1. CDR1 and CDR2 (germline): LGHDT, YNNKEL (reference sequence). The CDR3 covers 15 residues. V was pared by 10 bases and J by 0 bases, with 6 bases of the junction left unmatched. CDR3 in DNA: TGTGCCACTACTAGGGACAGGGGCTCCTACAATGAGCAGTTCTTC. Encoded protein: CATTRDRGSYNEQFF.

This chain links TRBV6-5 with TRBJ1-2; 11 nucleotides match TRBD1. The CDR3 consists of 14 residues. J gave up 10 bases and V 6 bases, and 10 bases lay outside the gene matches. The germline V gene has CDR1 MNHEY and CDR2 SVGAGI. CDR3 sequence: CASSFGGQGGSYTF. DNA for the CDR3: TGTGCCAGCAGCTTTGGGGGACAGGGGGGATCCTACACCTTC.

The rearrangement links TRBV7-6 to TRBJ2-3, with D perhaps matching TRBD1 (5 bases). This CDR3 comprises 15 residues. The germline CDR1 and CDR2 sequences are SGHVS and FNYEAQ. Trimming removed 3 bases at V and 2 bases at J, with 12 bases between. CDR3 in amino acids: CASSFGDRDTDTQYF. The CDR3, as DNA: TGTGCCAGCAGCTTTGGCGACAGAGACACAGATACGCAGTATTTT.

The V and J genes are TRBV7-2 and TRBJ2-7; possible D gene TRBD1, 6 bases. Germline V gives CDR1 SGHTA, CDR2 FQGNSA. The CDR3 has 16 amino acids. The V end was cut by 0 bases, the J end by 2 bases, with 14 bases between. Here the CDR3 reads CASSLAGTPSPYEQYF. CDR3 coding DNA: TGTGCCAGCAGCTTAGCGGGGACACCTTCCCCCTACGAGCAGTACTTC.

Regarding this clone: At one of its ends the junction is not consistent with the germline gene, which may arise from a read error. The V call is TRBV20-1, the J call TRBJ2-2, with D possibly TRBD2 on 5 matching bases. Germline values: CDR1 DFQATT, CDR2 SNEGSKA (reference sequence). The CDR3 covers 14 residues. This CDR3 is CSASSSLNSGELFF. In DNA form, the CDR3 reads TGCAGTGCTAGTTCTAGCTTGAACTCCGGGGAGCTGTTTTTT.

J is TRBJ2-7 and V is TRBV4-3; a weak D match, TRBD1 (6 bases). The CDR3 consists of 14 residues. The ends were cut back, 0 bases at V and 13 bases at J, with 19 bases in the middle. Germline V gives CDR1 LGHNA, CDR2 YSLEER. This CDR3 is CASSQEKDSLVNYF. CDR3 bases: TGCGCCAGCAGCCAAGAAAAGGACAGCCTGGTGAACTACTTC.

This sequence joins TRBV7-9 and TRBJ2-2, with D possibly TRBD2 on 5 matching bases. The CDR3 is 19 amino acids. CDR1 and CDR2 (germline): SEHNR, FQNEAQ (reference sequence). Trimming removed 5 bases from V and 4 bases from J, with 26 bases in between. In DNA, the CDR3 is TGTGCCAGCAGCCTCCCGACACGAAGAGCCCCACGGGGCACCGGGGAGCTGTTTTTT. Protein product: CASSLPTRRAPRGTGELFF.

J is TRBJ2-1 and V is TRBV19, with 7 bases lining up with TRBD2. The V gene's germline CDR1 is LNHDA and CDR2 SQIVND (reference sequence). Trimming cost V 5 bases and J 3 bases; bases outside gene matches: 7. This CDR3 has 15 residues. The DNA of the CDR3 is TGTGCCAGTAGTTTCCTGGGGGGGGGCTACAATGAGCAGTTCTTC. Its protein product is CASSFLGGGYNEQFF.

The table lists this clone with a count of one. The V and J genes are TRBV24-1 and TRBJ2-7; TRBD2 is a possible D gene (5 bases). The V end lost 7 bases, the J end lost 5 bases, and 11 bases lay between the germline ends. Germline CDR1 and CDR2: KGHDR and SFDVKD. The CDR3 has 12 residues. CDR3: CATRGENDEQYF. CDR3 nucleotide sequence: TGTGCCACCAGGGGAGAGAACGACGAGCAGTACTTC.